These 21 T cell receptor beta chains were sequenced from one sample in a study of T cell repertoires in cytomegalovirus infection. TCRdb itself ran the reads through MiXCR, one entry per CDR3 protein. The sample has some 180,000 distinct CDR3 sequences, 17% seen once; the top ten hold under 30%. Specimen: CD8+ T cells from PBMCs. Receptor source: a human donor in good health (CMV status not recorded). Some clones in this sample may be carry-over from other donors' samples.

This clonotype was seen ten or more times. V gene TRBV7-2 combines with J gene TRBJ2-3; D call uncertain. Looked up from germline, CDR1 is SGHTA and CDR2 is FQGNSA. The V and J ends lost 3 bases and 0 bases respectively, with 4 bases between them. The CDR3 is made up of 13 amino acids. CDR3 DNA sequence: TGTGCCAGCAGCTTCTCTAGCACAGATACGCAGTATTTT. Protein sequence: CASSFSSTDTQYF.

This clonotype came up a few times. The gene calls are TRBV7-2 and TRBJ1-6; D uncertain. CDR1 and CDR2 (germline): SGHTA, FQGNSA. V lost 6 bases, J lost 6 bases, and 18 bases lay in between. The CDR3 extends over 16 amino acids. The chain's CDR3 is CASSLLGDLINSPLHF. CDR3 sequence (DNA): TGTGCCAGCAGTTTACTAGGCGATTTAATTAATTCACCCCTCCACTTT. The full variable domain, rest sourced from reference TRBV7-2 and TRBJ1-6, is GAGVSQSPSNKVTEKGKDVELRCDPISGHTALYWYRQSLGQGLEFLIYFQGNSAPDKSGLPSDRFSAERTGGSVSTLTIQRTQQEDSAVYLCASSLLGDLINSPLHFGNGTRLTVT.

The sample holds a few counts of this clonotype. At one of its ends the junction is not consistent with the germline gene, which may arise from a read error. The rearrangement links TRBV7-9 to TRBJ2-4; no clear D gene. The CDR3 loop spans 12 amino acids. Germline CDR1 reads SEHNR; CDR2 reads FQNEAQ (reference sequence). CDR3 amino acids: CASSLGDLPFSF. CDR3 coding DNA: TGTGCCAGCAGCTTGGGTGACCTCCCATTTTCCTTC. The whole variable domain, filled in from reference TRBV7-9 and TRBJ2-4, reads DTGVSQNPRHKITKRGQNVTFRCDPISEHNRLYWYRQTLGQGPEFLTYFQNEAQLEKSRLLSDRFSAERPKGSFSTLEIQRTEQGDSAMYLCASSLGDLPFSFGAGTRLSVL.

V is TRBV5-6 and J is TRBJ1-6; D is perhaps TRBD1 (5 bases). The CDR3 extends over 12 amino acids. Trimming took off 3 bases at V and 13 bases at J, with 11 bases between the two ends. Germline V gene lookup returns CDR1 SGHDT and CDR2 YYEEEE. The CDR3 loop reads CASSSGTRPLHF. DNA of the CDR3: TGTGCCAGCAGCTCCGGGACCCGGCCCCTCCACTTT.

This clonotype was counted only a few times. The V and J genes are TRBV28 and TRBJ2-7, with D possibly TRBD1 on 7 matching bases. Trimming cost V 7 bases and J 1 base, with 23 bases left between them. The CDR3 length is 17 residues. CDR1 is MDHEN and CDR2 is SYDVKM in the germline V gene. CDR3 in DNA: TGTGCCAGCAAGGCAGGCAGAGGGCAGGGGGGATCCTACGAGCAGTACTTC. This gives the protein CASKAGRGQGGSYEQYF.

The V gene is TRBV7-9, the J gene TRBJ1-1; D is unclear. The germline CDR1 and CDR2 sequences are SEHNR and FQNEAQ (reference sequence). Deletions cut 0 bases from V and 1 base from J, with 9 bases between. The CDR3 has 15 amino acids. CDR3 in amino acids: CASSLADGRNTEAFF. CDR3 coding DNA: TGTGCCAGCAGCTTAGCGGACGGGCGGAACACTGAAGCTTTCTTT.

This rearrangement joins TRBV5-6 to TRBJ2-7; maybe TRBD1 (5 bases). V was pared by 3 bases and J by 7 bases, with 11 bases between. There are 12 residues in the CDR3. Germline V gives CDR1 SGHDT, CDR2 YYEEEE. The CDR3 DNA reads TGTGCCAGCAGCTCGTCGGACACAGAGCAGTACTTC. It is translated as CASSSSDTEQYF.

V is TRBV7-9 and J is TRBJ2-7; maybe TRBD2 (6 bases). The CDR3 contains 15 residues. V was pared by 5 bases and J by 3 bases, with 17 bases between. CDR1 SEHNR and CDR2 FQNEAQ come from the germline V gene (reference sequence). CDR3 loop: CASSRGGTGDYEQYF. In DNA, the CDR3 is TGTGCCAGCAGCCGAGGAGGGACGGGGGACTACGAGCAGTACTTC.

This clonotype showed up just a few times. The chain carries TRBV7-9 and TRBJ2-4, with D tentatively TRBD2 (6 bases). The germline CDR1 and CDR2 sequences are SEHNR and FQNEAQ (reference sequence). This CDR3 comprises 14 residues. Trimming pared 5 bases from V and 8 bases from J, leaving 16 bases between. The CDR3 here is CASSRASVRDIQYF. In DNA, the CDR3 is TGTGCCAGCAGCCGTGCTAGCGTCAGGGACATTCAGTACTTC. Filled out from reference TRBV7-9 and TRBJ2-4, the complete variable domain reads DTGVSQNPRHKITKRGQNVTFRCDPISEHNRLYWYRQTLGQGPEFLTYFQNEAQLEKSRLLSDRFSAERPKGSFSTLEIQRTEQGDSAMYLCASSRASVRDIQYFGAGTRLSVL.

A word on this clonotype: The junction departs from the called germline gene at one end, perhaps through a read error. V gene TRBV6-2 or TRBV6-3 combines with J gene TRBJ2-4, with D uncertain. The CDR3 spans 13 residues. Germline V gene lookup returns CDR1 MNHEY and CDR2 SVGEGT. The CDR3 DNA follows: TGTGCCCGCAGTCAGCTAGCCAAAAACATTCAGTACTTC. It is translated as CARSQLAKNIQYF.

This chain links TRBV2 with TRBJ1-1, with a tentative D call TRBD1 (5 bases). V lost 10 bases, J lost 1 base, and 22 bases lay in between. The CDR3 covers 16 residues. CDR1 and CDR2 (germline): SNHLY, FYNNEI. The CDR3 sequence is CATRSQTALGNTEAFF. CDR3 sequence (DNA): TGTGCCACACGGAGTCAGACAGCTCTTGGGAACACTGAAGCTTTCTTT.

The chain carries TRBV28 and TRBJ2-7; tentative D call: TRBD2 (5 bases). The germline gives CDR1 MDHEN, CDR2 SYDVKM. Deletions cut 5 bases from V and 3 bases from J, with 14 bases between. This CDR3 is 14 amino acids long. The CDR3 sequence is CASSMDGIIYEQYF. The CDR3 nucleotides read TGTGCCAGCAGTATGGACGGGATAATCTACGAGCAGTACTTC.

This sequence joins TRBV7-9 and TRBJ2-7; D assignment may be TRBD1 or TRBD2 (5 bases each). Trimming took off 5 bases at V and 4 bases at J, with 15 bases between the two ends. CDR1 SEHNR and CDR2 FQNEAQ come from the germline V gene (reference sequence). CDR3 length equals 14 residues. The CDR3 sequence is CASSASGRSYEQYF. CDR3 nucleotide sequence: TGTGCCAGCAGCGCGTCGGGACGGTCTTACGAGCAGTACTTC.

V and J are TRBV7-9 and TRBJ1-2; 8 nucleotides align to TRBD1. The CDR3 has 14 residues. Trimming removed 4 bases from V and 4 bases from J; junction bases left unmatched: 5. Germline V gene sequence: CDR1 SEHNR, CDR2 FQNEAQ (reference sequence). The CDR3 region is CASSSETGAYGYTF. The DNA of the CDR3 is TGTGCCAGCAGCTCTGAGACAGGGGCCTATGGCTACACCTTC. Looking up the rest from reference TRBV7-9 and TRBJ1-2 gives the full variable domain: DTGVSQNPRHKITKRGQNVTFRCDPISEHNRLYWYRQTLGQGPEFLTYFQNEAQLEKSRLLSDRFSAERPKGSFSTLEIQRTEQGDSAMYLCASSSETGAYGYTFGSGTRLTVV.

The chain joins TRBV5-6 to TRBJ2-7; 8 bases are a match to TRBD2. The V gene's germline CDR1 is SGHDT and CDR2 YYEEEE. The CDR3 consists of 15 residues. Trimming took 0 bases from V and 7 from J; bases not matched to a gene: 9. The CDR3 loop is CASSLGAGGLVEQYF. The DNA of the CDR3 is TGTGCCAGCAGCTTGGGGGCGGGGGGTCTAGTGGAGCAGTACTTC.

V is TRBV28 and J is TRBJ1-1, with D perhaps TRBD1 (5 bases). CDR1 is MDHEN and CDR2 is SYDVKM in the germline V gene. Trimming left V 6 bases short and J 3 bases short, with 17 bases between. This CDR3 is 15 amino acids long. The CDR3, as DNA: TGTGCCAGCAGGCCAAGCTTAGACAGTTACACTGAAGCTTTCTTT. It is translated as CASRPSLDSYTEAFF.

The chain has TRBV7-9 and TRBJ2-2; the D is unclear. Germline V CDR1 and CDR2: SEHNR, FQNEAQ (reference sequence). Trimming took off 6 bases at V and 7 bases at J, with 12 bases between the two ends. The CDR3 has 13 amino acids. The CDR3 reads CASRSDIRGELFF. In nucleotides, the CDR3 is TGTGCCAGCAGGTCAGATATTCGCGGGGAGCTGTTTTTT.

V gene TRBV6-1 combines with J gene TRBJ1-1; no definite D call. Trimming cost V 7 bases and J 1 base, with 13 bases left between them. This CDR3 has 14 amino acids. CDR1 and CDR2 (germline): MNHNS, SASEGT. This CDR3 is CASILQRTNTEAFF. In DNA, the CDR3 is TGTGCCAGCATCCTACAGAGAACGAACACTGAAGCTTTCTTT.

CDR3: CASSPGQSSAYGYTF. The CDR3 nucleotides are TGTGCCAGCAGTCCCGGACAGTCGAGCGCCTATGGCTACACCTTC. This chain connects TRBV12-3 or TRBV12-4 to TRBJ1-2; the D gene is possibly TRBD1 (6 bases). Deletions cut 5 bases from V and 4 bases from J, with 17 bases between. CDR3 length equals 15 residues.

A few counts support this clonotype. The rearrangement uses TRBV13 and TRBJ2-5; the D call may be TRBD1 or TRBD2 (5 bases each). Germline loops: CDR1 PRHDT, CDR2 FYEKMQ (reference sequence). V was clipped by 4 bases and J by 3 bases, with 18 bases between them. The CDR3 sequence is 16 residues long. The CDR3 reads CASSSKEGTEKETQYF. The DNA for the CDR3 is TGTGCCAGCAGCTCAAAGGAAGGGACCGAAAAAGAGACCCAGTACTTC. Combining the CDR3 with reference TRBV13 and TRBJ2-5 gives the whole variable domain AAGVIQSPRHLIKEKRETATLKCYPIPRHDTVYWYQQGPGQDPQFLISFYEKMQSDKGSIPDRFSAQQFSDYHSELNMSSLELGDSALYFCASSSKEGTEKETQYFGPGTRLLVL.

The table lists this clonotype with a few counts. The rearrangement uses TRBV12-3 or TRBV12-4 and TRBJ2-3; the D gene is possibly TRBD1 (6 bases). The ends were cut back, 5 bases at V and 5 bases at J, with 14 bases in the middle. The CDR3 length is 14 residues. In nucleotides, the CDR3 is TGTGCCAGCAGTCTCGGACAGACCGAAGATACGCAGTATTTT. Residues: CASSLGQTEDTQYF.